This T cell receptor (beta chain) derives from a study of tumor-infiltrating lymphocytes in primary liver carcinoma. Study in general: Samples had roughly 3.5 to 7.5 million productive TCRbeta reads, comparable between tissue types.

Bulk tissue was left unsorted, and RNA and DNA were co-extracted from 20-30 mg of it. Surgical resection was used to treat these primary liver carcinoma patients. General observations from the study: Lower overlap was observed for tumor-adjacent and tumor-blood pairs relative to tumor region pairs. Only about 8-25% of top clones occurred in every one of the five tumor regions.

A primer in the constant region served to generate TCR beta cDNA from approximately 450 ng of total RNA. Three nested multiplex PCR rounds of slightly modified ARM-PCR generated TCR beta libraries. TCRdb processed the multiplex PCR reads anew with MiXCR; each CDR3 protein has one entry. The sample has approximately 30,000 distinct CDR3 sequences; approximately 71% are singletons. As concerns this clonotype: Its matching antigen is unknown. One end of the junction does not line up with germline, which may come from a read error.

This TCR was recovered from a woman in her twenties or thirties with primary liver carcinoma and hepatitis B virus infection. Sequenced input: liver tumor tissue from sampling region 3. Subset specified: tumor region T3, left-lateral pole.

The CDR3 loop reads CASSCKDRSSYEQYF. The CDR3 bases are TGTGCAAGCAGTTGCAAGGACCGCAGCTCCTACGAGCAGTACTTC. The chain combines TRBV6-5 with TRBJ2-7; no firm D call. Looked up from germline, CDR1 is MNHEY and CDR2 is SVGAGI. The CDR3 is 15 amino acids.